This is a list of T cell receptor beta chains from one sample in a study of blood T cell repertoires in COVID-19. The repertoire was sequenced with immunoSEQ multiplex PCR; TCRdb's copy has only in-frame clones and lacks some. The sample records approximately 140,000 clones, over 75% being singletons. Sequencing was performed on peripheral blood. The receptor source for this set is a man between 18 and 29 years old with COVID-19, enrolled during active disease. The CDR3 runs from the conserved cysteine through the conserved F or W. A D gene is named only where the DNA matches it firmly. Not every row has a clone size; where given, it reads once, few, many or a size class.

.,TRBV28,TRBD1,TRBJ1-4,CASSQRGTGTGGEKLLF,TGTGCCAGCAGTCAAAGGGGTACCGGGACAGGGGGCGAAAAACTGCTTTTT
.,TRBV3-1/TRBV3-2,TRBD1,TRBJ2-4,CASSRQLGQGRNIQYF,TGTGCCAGCAGCCGACAACTGGGACAGGGAAGAAACATTCAGTACTTC
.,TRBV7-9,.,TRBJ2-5,CASSINGLAEETQYF,TGTGCCAGCAGCATAAACGGGCTAGCCGAAGAGACCCAGTACTTC
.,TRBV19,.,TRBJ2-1,CASSIPGPYNEQFF,TGTGCCAGTAGTATCCCAGGTCCCTACAATGAGCAGTTCTTC
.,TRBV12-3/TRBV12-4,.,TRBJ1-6,CASSLSEESPLHF,TGTGCCAGCAGTTTATCGGAGGAATCACCCCTCCACTTT
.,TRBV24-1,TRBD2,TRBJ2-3,CATSDSGDYGGGHTQYF,TGTGCCACCAGTGATTCGGGGGACTACGGCGGCGGGCATACGCAGTATTTT
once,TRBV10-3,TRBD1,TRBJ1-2,CAIRDRDNYGYTF,TGTGCCATCAGGGACAGGGATAACTATGGCTACACCTTC
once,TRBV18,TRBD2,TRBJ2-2,CASSPPGLASNTGELFF,TGTGCCAGCTCACCACCGGGACTAGCGTCGAACACCGGGGAGCTGTTTTTT
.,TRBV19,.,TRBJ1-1,CASSPRTAMNTEAFF,TGTGCCAGTAGTCCCCGGACAGCAATGAACACTGAAGCTTTCTTT
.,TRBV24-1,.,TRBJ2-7,CATMGKNYEQYF,TGTGCCACCATGGGCAAAAACTACGAGCAGTACTTC
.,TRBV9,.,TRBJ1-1,CASSGRDYGDEAFF,TGTGCCAGCAGCGGGCGGGACTACGGGGATGAAGCTTTCTTT
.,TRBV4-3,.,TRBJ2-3,CASSQDRGTTDTQYF,TGCGCCAGCAGCCAAGATAGGGGAACCACAGATACGCAGTATTTT
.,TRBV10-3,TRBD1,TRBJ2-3,CAISAPVRDRGATDTQYF,TGTGCCATCAGTGCGCCAGTCCGGGACAGGGGGGCCACAGATACGCAGTATTTT
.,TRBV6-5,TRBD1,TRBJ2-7,CASKDRERYEQYF,TGTGCCAGCAAAGACAGGGAAAGGTACGAGCAGTACTTC
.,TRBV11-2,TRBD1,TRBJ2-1,CASSLGQGSSYNEQFF,TGTGCCAGCAGCTTAGGACAGGGGAGCTCCTACAATGAGCAGTTCTTC
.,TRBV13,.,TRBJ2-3,CASSLGQVVDTQYF,TGTGCCAGCAGCTTAGGACAGGTCGTAGATACGCAGTATTTT
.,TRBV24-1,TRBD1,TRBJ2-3,CATRDRVGDTQYF,TGTGCCACCAGGGACAGGGTAGGAGATACGCAGTATTTT
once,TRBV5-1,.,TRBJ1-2,CAREQGPAGYTF,TGCGCCAGGGAACAGGGTCCGGCAGGCTACACCTTC
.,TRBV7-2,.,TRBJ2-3,CASSPDWPRGDTQYF,TGTGCCAGCAGCCCAGACTGGCCTAGGGGTGATACGCAGTATTTT
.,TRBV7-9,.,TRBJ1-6,CASSLGAGMNSPLHF,TGTGCCAGCAGCTTAGGGGCCGGAATGAATTCACCCCTCCACTTT
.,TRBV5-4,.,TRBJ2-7,CASSLLAEGFYEQYF,TGTGCCAGCAGCTTACTAGCTGAAGGTTTCTACGAGCAGTACTTC
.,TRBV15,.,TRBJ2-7,CATSRDRGGEQYF,TGTGCCACCAGCAGAGATAGAGGTGGCGAGCAGTACTTC
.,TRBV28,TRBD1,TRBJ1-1,CASSLSFRGPNTEAFF,TGTGCCAGCAGTTTATCCTTCAGGGGGCCCAACACTGAAGCTTTCTTT
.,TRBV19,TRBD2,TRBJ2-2,CASTDSGRSIGELFF,TGTGCCAGTACTGACAGCGGGAGATCGATTGGGGAGCTGTTTTTT
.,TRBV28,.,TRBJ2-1,CASSRLANNEQFF,TGTGCCAGCAGCAGGCTAGCGAACAATGAGCAGTTCTTC
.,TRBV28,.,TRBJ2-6,CASSSQGFSSGANVLTF,TGTGCCAGCAGTTCACAGGGCTTCAGCTCTGGGGCCAACGTCCTGACTTTC
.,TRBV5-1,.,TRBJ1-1,CASSSGAGGTEAFF,TGCGCCAGCAGCTCAGGGGCAGGAGGAACTGAAGCTTTCTTT
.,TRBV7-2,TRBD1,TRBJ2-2,CASSLASGQSTGELFF,TGTGCCAGCAGCTTAGCATCGGGACAGAGCACCGGGGAGCTGTTTTTT
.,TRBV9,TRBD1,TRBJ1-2,CASSVGTGHGYTF,TGTGCCAGCAGCGTAGGGACAGGGCATGGCTACACCTTC
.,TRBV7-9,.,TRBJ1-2,CASSPNGANYGYTF,TGTGCCAGCAGCCCGAATGGGGCGAACTATGGCTACACCTTC
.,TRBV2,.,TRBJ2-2,CAIPTEGAWTGELFF,TGTGCCATTCCAACGGAGGGGGCGTGGACCGGGGAGCTGTTTTTT
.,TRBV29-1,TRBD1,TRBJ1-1,CSVGQGAGNTEAFF,TGCAGCGTCGGACAGGGGGCTGGGAACACTGAAGCTTTCTTT
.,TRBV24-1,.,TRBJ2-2,CATSDVGSGELFF,TGTGCCACCAGTGATGTGGGCTCCGGGGAGCTGTTTTTT
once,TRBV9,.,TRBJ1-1,CASSSPTGAEAFF,TGTGCCAGCAGCTCCCCAACGGGTGCCGAAGCTTTCTTT
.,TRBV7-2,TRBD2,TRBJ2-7,CASSSRKRAGSSYEQYF,TGTGCCAGCAGCTCTAGAAAGCGAGCGGGAAGTTCCTACGAGCAGTACTTC
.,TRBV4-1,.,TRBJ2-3,CASSQILGTDTQYF,TGCGCCAGCAGCCAAATACTAGGTACAGATACGCAGTATTTT
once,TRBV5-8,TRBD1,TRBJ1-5,CASSSGQVSNQPQHF,TGTGCCAGCAGCTCCGGACAGGTGTCCAATCAGCCCCAGCATTTT
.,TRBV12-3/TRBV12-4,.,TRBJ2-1,CASRDTYNEQFF,TGTGCCAGCCGGGACACTTACAATGAGCAGTTCTTC
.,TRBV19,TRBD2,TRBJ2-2,CASSRLAGADTGELFF,TGTGCCAGTAGTAGACTAGCGGGAGCTGACACCGGGGAGCTGTTTTTT
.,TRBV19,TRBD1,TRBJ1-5,CASSAPRTGYQPQHF,TGTGCCAGTAGTGCGCCCCGGACAGGGTATCAGCCCCAGCATTTT
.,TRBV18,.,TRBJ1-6,CASSPERGAYNSPLHF,TGTGCCAGCTCACCCGAAAGAGGTGCTTATAATTCACCCCTCCACTTT
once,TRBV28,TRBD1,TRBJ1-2,CASSRQGATRGGYTF,TGTGCCAGCAGCAGACAGGGGGCGACCCGGGGTGGCTACACCTTC
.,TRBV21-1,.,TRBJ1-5,CASSTGQLPYQPQHF,TGTGCCAGCAGCACAGGGCAGCTCCCCTATCAGCCCCAGCATTTT
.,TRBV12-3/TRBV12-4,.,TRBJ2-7,CASSPSGKQYF,TGTGCCAGCAGTCCCAGCGGTAAGCAGTACTTC
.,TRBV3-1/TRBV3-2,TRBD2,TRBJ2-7,CASSQVTSGRRASYEQYF,TGTGCCAGCAGCCAAGTCACTAGCGGGAGGAGGGCGTCCTACGAGCAGTACTTC
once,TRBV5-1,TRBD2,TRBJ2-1,CASSPGLAGVSRNEQFF,TGCGCCAGCAGCCCGGGACTAGCGGGAGTTTCCAGGAATGAGCAGTTCTTC
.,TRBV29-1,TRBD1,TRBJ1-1,CSAEQGAVWTEAFF,TGCAGCGCCGAACAGGGGGCGGTATGGACTGAAGCTTTCTTT
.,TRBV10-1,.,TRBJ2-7,CASSENLGRVAEQYF,TGCGCCAGCAGTGAGAATTTGGGCAGGGTCGCCGAGCAGTACTTC
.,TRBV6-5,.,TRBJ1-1,CASSPLNTEAFF,TGTGCCAGCAGTCCGCTAAACACTGAAGCTTTCTTT
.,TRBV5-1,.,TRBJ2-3,CASSSALDDYRDGDTQYF,TGCGCCAGCAGCTCCGCACTCGACGACTACCGAGACGGAGATACGCAGTATTTT
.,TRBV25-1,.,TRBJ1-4,CASKYLTDRGEKLFF,TGTGCCAGCAAGTATTTGACGGATCGGGGTGAAAAACTGTTTTTT
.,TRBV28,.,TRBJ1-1,CASSLSTTEAFF,TGTGCCAGCAGTCTATCTACGACAGAAGCTTTCTTT
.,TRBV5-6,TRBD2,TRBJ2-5,CASSLPSGSETQYF,TGTGCCAGCAGCTTGCCTAGCGGGTCCGAGACCCAGTACTTC
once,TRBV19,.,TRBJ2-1,CASRSGFDEQFF,TGTGCCAGTAGATCCGGGTTTGATGAGCAGTTCTTC
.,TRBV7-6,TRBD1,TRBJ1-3,CASSSRTGGHSGNTIYF,TGTGCCAGCAGCTCCAGGACAGGGGGCCACTCTGGAAACACCATATATTTT
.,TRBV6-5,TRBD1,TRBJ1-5,CASSSTGGNQPQHF,TGTGCCAGCAGTTCCACAGGGGGCAATCAGCCCCAGCATTTT
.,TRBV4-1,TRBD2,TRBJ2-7,CASSQLPPGLATPGQYF,TGCGCCAGCAGCCAATTACCCCCGGGACTAGCAACCCCGGGGCAGTACTTC